These T cell receptor beta chains were read from a single sample in a study of cytomegalovirus exposure and HLA in healthy donors. Method: immunoSEQ multiplex PCR; TCRdb's copy keeps in-frame clones and lacks some. The sample yields 300,000 to 450,000 clones, 86% seen once. Sequencing was carried out using PBMCs. These receptors were obtained from a woman between 18 and 29 years old in good health and CMV-seronegative. CDR3s include the opening cysteine and the closing phenylalanine or tryptophan. D genes are given only for firm matches. Not all rows give a size; the values are once, few, many and, for expanded clones, a class.

length | J | size | D | V | DNA | CDR3
14 | TRBJ2-1 | - | - | TRBV28 | TGTGCCAGCAGTTTAGGAGGGGTGCACAATGAGCAGTTCTTC | CASSLGGVHNEQFF
13 | TRBJ1-2 | once | - | TRBV6-1 | TGTGCCAGCAGAGAGACATTATCCTATGGCTACACCTTC | CASRETLSYGYTF
17 | TRBJ2-7 | few | - | TRBV4-1 | TGCGCCAGCAGCCAAGATCCAGCCGGGACAAACAAGAATGAGCAGTACTTC | CASSQDPAGTNKNEQYF
20 | TRBJ2-1 | - | - | TRBV7-6 | TGTGCCAGCAGCTTCAGGATGGGCCGAGGTACTAGCGGGACAGGGAATGAGCAGTTCTTC | CASSFRMGRGTSGTGNEQFF
14 | TRBJ2-3 | - | TRBD1 | TRBV29-1 | TGCAGCGTTGACCGGGACAGGGAACGAGATACGCAGTATTTT | CSVDRDRERDTQYF
15 | TRBJ1-1 | - | - | TRBV6-5 | TGTGCCAGCACCCTTATGGCAGGGGCGAACACTGAAGCTTTCTTT | CASTLMAGANTEAFF
15 | TRBJ2-1 | - | TRBD2 | TRBV2 | TGTGCCAGCAGTGAAGAAGGGACTAGCGGGAATGAGCAGTTCTTC | CASSEEGTSGNEQFF
15 | TRBJ1-1 | - | - | TRBV4-1 | TGCGCCAGCAGCCAAGATCTCAGGGGGAACACTGAAGCTTTCTTT | CASSQDLRGNTEAFF
14 | TRBJ2-7 | - | TRBD1 | TRBV28 | TGTGCCAGCAGTTTCGGGGACAGGGTCTACGAGCAGTACTTC | CASSFGDRVYEQYF
13 | TRBJ1-4 | once | TRBD1 | TRBV28 | TGTGCCAGCAGTGACAGGGGGTATGAAAAACTGTTTTTT | CASSDRGYEKLFF
13 | TRBJ1-2 | - | TRBD1 | TRBV30 | TGTGCCTGGATATCGTACAGGGGCTTCGGCTACACCTTC | CAWISYRGFGYTF
13 | TRBJ2-7 | few | - | TRBV9 | TGTGCCAGCAGCGTAGCCGTCCGGAGCGAGCAGTACTTC | CASSVAVRSEQYF
13 | TRBJ1-1 | - | - | TRBV29-1 | TGCAGCGGTACGGCGGCGGAGAACACTGAAGCTTTCTTT | CSGTAAENTEAFF
13 | TRBJ2-1 | - | - | TRBV29-1 | TGCAGCGTTGAGCGCCCAATAAACAATGAGCAGTTCTTC | CSVERPINNEQFF
13 | TRBJ2-5 | - | TRBD1 | TRBV6-6 | TGTGCCAGCAACCCAAGGGGGCGGGAGACCCAGTACTTC | CASNPRGRETQYF
19 | TRBJ1-1 | - | TRBD1 | TRBV7-9 | TGTGCCAGCAGCTTAGCGAGAGGACAGGGGGCATCAAGGAACACTGAAGCTTTCTTT | CASSLARGQGASRNTEAFF
12 | TRBJ1-2 | - | TRBD1 | TRBV27 | TGTGCCAGCAGGTACAGGGGCGGGGGCTACACCTTC | CASRYRGGGYTF
14 | TRBJ2-7 | - | TRBD1 | TRBV11-2 | TGTGCCTCCCACTCCGGGACAGGGGCCTACGAGCAGTACTTC | CASHSGTGAYEQYF
14 | TRBJ2-1 | - | - | TRBV2 | TGTGCCAGCAGTGAACGGACAGGAGGGAGTGAGCAGTTCTTC | CASSERTGGSEQFF